This paragraph covers one T cell receptor beta chain sequence. The data were obtained in a study of cytotoxic CD8 clonotypes in ibrutinib-treated CLL. Data came from immunoSEQ multiplex PCR; TCRdb stores just in-frame clones and leaves some out. In the table there are approximately 190,000 clones, about 75% of which are singletons. CDR3 length equals 12 residues. Trimming removed 7 bases from V and 4 bases from J, with 10 bases in between. Germline V CDR1 and CDR2: LNHDA, SQIVND (reference sequence). The chain recombines TRBV19 with TRBJ1-1; D might be TRBD1 (5 bases). The source is a human donor with chronic lymphocytic leukemia. Source: PBMCs, taken after 12 months of ibrutinib treatment. As DNA, the CDR3 is TGTGCCAGTAAAGCCGGGGGCACTGAAGCTTTCTTT. It is translated as CASKAGGTEAFF.